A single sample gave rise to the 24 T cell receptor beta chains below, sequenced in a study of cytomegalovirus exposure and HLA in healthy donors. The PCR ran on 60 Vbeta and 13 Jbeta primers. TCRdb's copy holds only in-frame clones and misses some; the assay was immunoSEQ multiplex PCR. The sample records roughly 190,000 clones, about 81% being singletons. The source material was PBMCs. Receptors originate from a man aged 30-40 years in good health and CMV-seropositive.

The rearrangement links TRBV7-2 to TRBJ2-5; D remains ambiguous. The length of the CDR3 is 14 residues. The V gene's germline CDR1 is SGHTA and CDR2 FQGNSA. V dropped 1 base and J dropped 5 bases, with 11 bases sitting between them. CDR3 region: CASSLVPLSETQYF. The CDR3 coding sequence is TGTGCCAGCAGCTTAGTGCCTCTGAGCGAGACCCAGTACTTC.

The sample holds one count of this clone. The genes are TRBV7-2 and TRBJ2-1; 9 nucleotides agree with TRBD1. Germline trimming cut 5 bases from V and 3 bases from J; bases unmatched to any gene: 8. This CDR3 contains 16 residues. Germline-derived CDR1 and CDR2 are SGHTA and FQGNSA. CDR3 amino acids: CASSKGLGQGYNEQFF. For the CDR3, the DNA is TGTGCCAGCAGCAAAGGCCTGGGACAGGGCTACAATGAGCAGTTCTTC. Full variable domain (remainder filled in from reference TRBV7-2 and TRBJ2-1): GAGVSQSPSNKVTEKGKDVELRCDPISGHTALYWYRQSLGQGLEFLIYFQGNSAPDKSGLPSDRFSAERTGGSVSTLTIQRTQQEDSAVYLCASSKGLGQGYNEQFFGPGTRLTVL.

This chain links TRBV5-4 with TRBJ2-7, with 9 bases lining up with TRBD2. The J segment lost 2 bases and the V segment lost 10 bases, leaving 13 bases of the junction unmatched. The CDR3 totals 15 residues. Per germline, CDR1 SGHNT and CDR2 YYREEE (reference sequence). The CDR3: CAGQISGSPTYEQYF. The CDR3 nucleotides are TGTGCCGGACAGATTAGCGGGAGTCCCACCTACGAGCAGTACTTC.

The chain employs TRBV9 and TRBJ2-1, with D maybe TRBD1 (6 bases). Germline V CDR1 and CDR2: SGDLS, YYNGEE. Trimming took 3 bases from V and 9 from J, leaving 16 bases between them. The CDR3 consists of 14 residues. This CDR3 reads CASSAGHARSEQFF. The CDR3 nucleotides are TGTGCCAGCAGCGCGGGACATGCAAGGAGTGAGCAGTTCTTC.

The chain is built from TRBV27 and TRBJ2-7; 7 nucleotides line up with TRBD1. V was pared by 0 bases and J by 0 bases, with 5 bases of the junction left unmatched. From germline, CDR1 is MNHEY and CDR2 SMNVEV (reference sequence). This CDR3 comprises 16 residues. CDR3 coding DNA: TGTGCCAGCAGTTTATCGGCCAGGGGGTTCTCCTACGAGCAGTACTTC. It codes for CASSLSARGFSYEQYF.

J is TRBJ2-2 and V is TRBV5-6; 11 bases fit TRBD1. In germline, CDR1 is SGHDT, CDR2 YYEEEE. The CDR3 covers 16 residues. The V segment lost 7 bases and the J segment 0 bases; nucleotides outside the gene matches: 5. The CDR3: CASWDRGAANTGELFF. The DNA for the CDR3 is TGTGCCAGCTGGGACAGGGGGGCGGCGAACACCGGGGAGCTGTTTTTT.

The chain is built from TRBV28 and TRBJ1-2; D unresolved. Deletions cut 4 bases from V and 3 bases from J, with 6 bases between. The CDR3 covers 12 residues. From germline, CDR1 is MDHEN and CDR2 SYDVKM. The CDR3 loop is CASSWSHYGYTF. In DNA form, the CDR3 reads TGTGCCAGCAGTTGGAGTCACTATGGCTACACCTTC.

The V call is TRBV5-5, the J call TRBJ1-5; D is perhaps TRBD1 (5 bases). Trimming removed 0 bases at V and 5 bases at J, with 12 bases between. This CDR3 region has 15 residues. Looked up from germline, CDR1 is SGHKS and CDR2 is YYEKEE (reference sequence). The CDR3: CASSLGLQGHQPQHF. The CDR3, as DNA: TGTGCCAGCAGCTTGGGCCTCCAGGGTCATCAGCCCCAGCATTTT.

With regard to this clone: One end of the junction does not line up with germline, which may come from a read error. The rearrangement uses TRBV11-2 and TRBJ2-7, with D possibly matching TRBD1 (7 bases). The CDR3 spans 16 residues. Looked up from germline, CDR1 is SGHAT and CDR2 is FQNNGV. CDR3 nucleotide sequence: TGTGCCACCAGCTCCACGAGGGGGCGGGGAACTAACGAGCAGTACTTC. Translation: CATSSTRGRGTNEQYF.

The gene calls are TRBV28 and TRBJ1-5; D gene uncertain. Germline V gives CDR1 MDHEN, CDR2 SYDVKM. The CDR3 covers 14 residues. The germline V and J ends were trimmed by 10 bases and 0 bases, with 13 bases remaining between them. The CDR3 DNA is TGTGCCATCGTTACCGGGAATAGCAATCAGCCCCAGCATTTT. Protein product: CAIVTGNSNQPQHF.

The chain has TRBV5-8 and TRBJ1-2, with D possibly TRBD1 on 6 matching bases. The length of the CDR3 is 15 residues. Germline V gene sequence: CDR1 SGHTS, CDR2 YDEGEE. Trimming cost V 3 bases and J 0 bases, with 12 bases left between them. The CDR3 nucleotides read TGTGCCAGCAGCTCGCTGACAGGAGCTAACTATGGCTACACCTTC. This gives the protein CASSSLTGANYGYTF.

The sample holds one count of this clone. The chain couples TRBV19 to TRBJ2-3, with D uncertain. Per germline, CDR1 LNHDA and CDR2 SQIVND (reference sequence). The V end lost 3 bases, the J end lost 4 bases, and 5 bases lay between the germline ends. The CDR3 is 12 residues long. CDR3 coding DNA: TGTGCCAGTAGTATGGGCGCAGATACGCAGTATTTT. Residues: CASSMGADTQYF.

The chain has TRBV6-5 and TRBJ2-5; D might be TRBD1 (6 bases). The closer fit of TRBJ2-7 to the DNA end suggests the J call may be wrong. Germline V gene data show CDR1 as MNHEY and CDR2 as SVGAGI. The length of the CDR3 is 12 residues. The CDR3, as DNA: TGTGCCAGCTCCCGGGACAACTACGAGCAGTACTTC. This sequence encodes CASSRDNYEQYF.

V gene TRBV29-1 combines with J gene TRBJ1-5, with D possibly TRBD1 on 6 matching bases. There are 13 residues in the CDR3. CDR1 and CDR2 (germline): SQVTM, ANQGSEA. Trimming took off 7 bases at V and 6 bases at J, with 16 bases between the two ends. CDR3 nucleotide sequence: TGCAGCGCCGGCGAAGGGGGTACTCAGCCCCAGCATTTT. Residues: CSAGEGGTQPQHF.

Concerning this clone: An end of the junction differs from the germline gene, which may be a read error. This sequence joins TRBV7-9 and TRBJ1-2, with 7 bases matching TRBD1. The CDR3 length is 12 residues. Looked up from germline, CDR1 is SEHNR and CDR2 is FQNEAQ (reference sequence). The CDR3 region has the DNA TGTTCCAGCAGCTCCCCAGGGGGTGGCTACACCTTC. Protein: CSSSSPGGGYTF.

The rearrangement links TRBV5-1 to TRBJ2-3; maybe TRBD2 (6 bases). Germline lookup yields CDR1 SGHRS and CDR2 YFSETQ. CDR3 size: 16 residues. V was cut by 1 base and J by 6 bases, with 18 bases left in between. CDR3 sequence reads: CASSLPPRVGGDTQYF. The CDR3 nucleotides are TGCGCCAGCAGCTTGCCTCCCCGGGTAGGAGGGGATACGCAGTATTTT.

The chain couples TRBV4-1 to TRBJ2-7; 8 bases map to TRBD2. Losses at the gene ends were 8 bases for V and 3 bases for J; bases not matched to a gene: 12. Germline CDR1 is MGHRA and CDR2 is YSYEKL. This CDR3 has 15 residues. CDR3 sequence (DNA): TGCGCCAGCGGACCAGCCGGGGGGGGAGGCTACGAGCAGTACTTC. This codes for CASGPAGGGGYEQYF.

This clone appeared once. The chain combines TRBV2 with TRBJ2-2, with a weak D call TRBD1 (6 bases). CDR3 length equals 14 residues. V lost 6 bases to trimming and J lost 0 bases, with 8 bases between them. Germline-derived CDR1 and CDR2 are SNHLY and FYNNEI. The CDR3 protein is CASRGTTNTGELFF. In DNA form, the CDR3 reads TGTGCCAGCAGGGGGACAACGAACACCGGGGAGCTGTTTTTT. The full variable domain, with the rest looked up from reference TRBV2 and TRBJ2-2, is EPEVTQTPSHQVTQMGQEVILRCVPISNHLYFYWYRQILGQKVEFLVSFYNNEISEKSEIFDDQFSVERPDGSNFTLKIRSTKLEDSAMYFCASRGTTNTGELFFGEGSRLTVL.

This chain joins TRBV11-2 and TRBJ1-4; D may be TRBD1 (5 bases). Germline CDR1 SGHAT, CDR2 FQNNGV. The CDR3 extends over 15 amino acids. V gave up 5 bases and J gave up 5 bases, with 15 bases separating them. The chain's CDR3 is CASSPTPRGNEKLFF. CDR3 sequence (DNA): TGTGCCAGCAGCCCAACTCCCCGGGGGAATGAAAAACTGTTTTTT.

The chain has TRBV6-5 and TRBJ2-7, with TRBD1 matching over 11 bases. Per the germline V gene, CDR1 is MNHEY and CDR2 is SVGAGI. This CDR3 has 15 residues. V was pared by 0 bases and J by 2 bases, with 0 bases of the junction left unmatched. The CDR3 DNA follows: TGTGCCAGCAGTTACTCGGGACAGGGGGCCTACGAGCAGTACTTC. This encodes CASSYSGQGAYEQYF.

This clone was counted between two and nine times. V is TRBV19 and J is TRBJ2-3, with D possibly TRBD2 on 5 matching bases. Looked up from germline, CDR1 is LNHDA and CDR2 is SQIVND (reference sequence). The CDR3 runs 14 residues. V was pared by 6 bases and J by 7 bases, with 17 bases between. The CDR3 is CASSTAAAGYTQYF. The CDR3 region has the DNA TGTGCCAGTAGCACCGCTGCGGCGGGCTATACGCAGTATTTT.

CDR3 coding DNA: TGTGCCAGCAGCTTGGGAGCTGGCTATGGCTACACCTTC. Amino acids: CASSLGAGYGYTF. V usage is TRBV5-5 and J usage is TRBJ1-2; D is unclear. This CDR3 spans 13 amino acids. V gave up 0 bases and J gave up 4 bases, with 7 bases separating them. Per germline, CDR1 SGHKS and CDR2 YYEKEE (reference sequence).

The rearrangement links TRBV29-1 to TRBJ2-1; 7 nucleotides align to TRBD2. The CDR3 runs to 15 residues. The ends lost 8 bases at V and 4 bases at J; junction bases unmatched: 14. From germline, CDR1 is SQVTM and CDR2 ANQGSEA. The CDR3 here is CSMTYAGELYNEQFF. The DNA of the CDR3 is TGCAGCATGACCTATGCGGGAGAATTGTACAATGAGCAGTTCTTC.

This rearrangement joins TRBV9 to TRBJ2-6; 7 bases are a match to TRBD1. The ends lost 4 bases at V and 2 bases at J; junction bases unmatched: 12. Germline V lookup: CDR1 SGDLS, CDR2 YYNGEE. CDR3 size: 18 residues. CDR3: CASSIRTGEGTGANVLTF. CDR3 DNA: TGTGCCAGCAGCATACGAACAGGGGAAGGGACTGGGGCCAACGTCCTGACTTTC. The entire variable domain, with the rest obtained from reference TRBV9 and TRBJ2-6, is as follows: DSGVTQTPKHLITATGQRVTLRCSPRSGDLSVYWYQQSLDQGLQFLIQYYNGEERAKGNILERFSAQQFPDLHSELNLSSLELGDSALYFCASSIRTGEGTGANVLTFGAGSRLTVL.